This T cell receptor beta chain was retrieved from a study of shared clonotypes between healthy human individuals. Assay used: immunoSEQ multiplex PCR; TCRdb lists only in-frame clones, some missing. The table includes roughly 2.1 million clones, roughly 91% detected once. The germline CDR1 and CDR2 sequences are SGHDT and YYEEEE. The CDR3 covers 14 residues. The ends lost 2 bases at V and 8 bases at J; junction bases unmatched: 5. Positively selected for CCR7, the CD45RO-negative cells used as naive CD8 cells excluded terminally differentiated effector memory CD45RA+ cells. Every one of the donors was a Caucasian adult that lived in Nashville, Tennessee.

Sequenced input: naive CD8+ T cells from PBMCs. The clonotype comes from a man aged 18 to 30 in good health. Some clones in this sample may be carry-over from other donors' samples. This chain links TRBV5-6 with TRBJ2-3, with 10 positions matching TRBD1. CDR3 residues: CASSFGQGVSTQYF. The CDR3 DNA sequence: TGTGCCAGCAGCTTCGGACAGGGGGTTAGTACGCAGTATTTT.